This T cell receptor (beta chain) was documented in a study of blood T cell repertoires in COVID-19. The table came from immunoSEQ multiplex PCR; TCRdb's copy has only in-frame clones and leaves some out. This table has 300,000 to 350,000 clones, around 87% appearing once. From germline, CDR1 is MNHNY and CDR2 SVGAGI (reference sequence). Trimming stripped 5 bases from V and 4 bases from J, with 14 bases between. The CDR3 contains 14 residues. The rearrangement links TRBV6-6 to TRBJ1-1, with D possibly TRBD1 on 5 matching bases. This sequence originates from a man in his late teens or twenties with active or convalescent COVID-19. The material sequenced was peripheral blood. The CDR3 DNA reads as TGTGCCAGCAGTCCCCCGGGGGGGAGCACTGAAGCTTTCTTT. It translates to CASSPPGGSTEAFF.